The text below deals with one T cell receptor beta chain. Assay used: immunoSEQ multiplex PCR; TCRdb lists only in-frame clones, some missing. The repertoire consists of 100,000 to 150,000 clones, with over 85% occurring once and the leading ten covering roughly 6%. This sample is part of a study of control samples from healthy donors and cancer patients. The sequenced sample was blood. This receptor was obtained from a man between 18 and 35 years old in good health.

CDR3: CASSDIGDSNQPQHF. In DNA, the CDR3 is TGTGCCAGCAGTGATATAGGGGACAGCAATCAGCCCCAGCATTTT. The chain has TRBV2 and TRBJ1-5, with D possibly matching TRBD1 (5 bases). The germline gives CDR1 SNHLY, CDR2 FYNNEI. The germline V and J ends were trimmed by 3 bases and 1 base, with 10 bases remaining between them. The CDR3 is 15 residues long.